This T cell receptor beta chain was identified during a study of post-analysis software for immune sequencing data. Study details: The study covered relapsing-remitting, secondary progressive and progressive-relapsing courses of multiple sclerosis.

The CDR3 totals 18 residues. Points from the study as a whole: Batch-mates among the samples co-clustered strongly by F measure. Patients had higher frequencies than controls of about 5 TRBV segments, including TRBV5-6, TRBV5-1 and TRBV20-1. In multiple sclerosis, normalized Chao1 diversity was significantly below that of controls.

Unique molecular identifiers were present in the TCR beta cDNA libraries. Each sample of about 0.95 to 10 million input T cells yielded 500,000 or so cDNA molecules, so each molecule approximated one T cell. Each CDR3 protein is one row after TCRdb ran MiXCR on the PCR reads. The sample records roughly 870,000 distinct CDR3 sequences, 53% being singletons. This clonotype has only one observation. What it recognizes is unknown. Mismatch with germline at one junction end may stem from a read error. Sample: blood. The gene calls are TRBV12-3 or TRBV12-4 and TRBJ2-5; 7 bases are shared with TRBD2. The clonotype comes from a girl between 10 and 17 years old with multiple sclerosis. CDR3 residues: CTSTDHARASGSQETQYF. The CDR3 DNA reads TGTACCAGCACCGATCATGCGCGGGCTAGCGGCAGCCAAGAGACCCAGTACTTC.